This TCR beta chain appears in the sequencing data of a study of CD8 T cells in Susac syndrome (dated by TCRdb to the late 2010s). Regarding the complete study: Repertoire sequencing was used to test whether CD8+ T cell activation and differentiation in Susac syndrome was antigen driven. The clonality of the CD8+ T cell repertoire was compared across 12 healthy donors, some 14 Susac syndrome patients and around 15 multiple sclerosis patients. Overall study results and their limits: The study acknowledged that relatively few individuals were included in the TCR sequencing and HLA analysis.

To note about this clonotype: Its antigen is unknown. Base qualities are missing; no much larger clone stands one base away.

According to the germline V gene (reference sequence), CDR1 reads SEHNR and CDR2 reads FQNEAQ. Including the terminal cysteine and phenylalanine, the CDR3 comprises 14 residues. The only DNA kept is the CDR3, 42 bases in frame from the first base. V is pared back by 3 bases and J by 3 bases, with 12 bases lying between the germline termini. Peripheral blood CD8+ and CD4+ T cells from healthy donors, Susac syndrome patients and multiple sclerosis patients were profiled using high-throughput TCR beta sequencing. Treatment-naive patients with stable or active relapsing-remitting disease fulfilling revised McDonald criteria were used as multiple sclerosis controls. Bulk CD8+ and CD4+ T cells were purified magnetically by negative isolation, whereas CD8+ TEMRA cells were enriched by FACS. Blood was collected in EDTA tubes and processed within 24 hours, with PBMCs isolated through density gradient centrifugation. PBMCs destined for TCR sequencing were cryopreserved in liquid nitrogen and later thawed in a 37 °C water bath. The sorted or isolated CD4+, CD8+ and CD8+ TEMRA cells reached a purity of at least 90%.

RNA was extracted using the RNeasy kit, and about 0.45 to 1 ug of the RNA was reverse transcribed with random hexamers. The immunoSEQ multiplex PCR assay, covering 54 Vbeta and 13 Jbeta segments, was used to amplify TCR beta CDR3 regions. PCR amplification bias was corrected by using a synthetic template baseline for primer optimization and computational correction. In the paper's pipeline: Reads were annotated to V, D and J genes per IMGT and analyzed with immunoSEQ Analyzer, keeping only productive sequences. To calculate clonality, Shannon entropy was normalized by log2 of the number of productive unique sequences and then subtracted from one. For each patient and control, public and private clones were evaluated within the 100 most prevalent clones. A clone was defined as Susac-specific if it was absent from the healthy and MS cohorts, from roughly 990 published viral clones and from other ImmuneACCESS disease sequences. TCRdb trimmed the raw reads at Q25, called clones with MiXCR and kept productive beta chains. Rows matching on CDR3 protein sequence are summarized as one entry with the most common DNA and genes. These V and J calls rely on TCRdb rather than the paper's analysis. This sample gives about 200,000 distinct CDR3 sequences in total; approximately 90% of them show up just once. The ten largest account for about 0.13% of the sample.

The clonotype originates from a human donor with multiple sclerosis. The sample taken for sequencing was CD8+ T cells from PBMCs. Recombination connected TRBV7-9 to TRBJ2-7, with the D assignment possibly TRBD1 or TRBD2, given 5 matching bases for each. The sequenced DNA: TGTGCCAGCAGCTTTTCGGGGACCCACTACGAGCAGTACTTC. It translates to CASSFSGTHYEQYF.